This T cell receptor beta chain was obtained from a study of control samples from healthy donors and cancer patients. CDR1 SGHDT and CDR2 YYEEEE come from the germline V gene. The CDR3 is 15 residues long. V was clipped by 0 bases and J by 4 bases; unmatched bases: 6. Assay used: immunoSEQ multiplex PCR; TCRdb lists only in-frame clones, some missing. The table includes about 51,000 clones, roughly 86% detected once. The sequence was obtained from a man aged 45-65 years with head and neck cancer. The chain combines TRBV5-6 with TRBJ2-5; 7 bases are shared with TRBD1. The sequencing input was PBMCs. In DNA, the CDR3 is TGTGCCAGCAGCTTGGCCAGAGACAGGGCAGAGACCCAGTACTTC. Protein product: CASSLARDRAETQYF. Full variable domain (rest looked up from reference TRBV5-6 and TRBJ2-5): DAGVTQSPTHLIKTRGQQVTLRCSPKSGHDTVSWYQQALGQGPQFIFQYYEEEERQRGNFPDRFSGHQFPNYSSELNVNALLLGDSALYLCASSLARDRAETQYFGPGTRLLVL.